This TCR beta chain was profiled in a study of OX40 agonist ivuxolimab in advanced cancers. A note on the overall study: Ivuxolimab was an agonistic, fully human IgG2 monoclonal antibody directed against OX40 (CD134), a costimulatory receptor. The paper reports the monotherapy dose-escalation portion (N of about 54 patients) of the phase I ivuxolimab trial. In the dose-escalation cohort, around four fifths of patients were male, and the mean age was roughly 60 years, with a range of 23 to 79. The purpose of peripheral TCRbeta sequencing was to test whether ivuxolimab changed TCR sequence diversity and led to clonal T-cell expansion. Among the roughly 52 dose-escalation patients, roughly 20 had hepatocellular carcinoma, roughly 15 melanoma, 9 renal cell carcinoma and 9 head and neck cancer. Intravenous ivuxolimab was administered to patients every 2 weeks at six dose levels: 0.01, 0.1, 0.3, 1.5, 3 and 10 mg/kg. Partial responses occurred in three dose-escalation patients, of whom one had hepatocellular carcinoma and two had cutaneous melanoma. Patients were allowed to have had prior anti-PD-1, anti-PD-L1 or anti-CTLA-4 therapy, and 40% to 45% of the dose-escalation patients had been treated with checkpoint inhibitors. Beyond this particular receptor, the publication reports: After ivuxolimab, expanded clones were on average more numerous among CD8+ T cells than among CD4+ T cells. In the 0.1-3.0 mg/kg groups, partial responders had among the lowest normalized peripheral clonal expansion, particularly in CD8+ T cells. At doses from 0.1 to 3.0 mg/kg, clonal expansion was seen in both CD4+ and CD8+ blood T cells between baseline and week 6. Low levels of normalized T-cell clonal expansion were also seen in some patients who did not respond. Antigen specificity was not determined for the clonally expanded peripheral T cells.

Patients with autoimmune disease history or receiving systemic immunosuppression were excluded from the trial. In every dose cohort, peripheral blood was drawn for TCR sequencing at baseline, cycle 4 day 1, and cycle 7 day 1. The samples were drawn from a first-in-human, open-label, multicenter phase I dose-escalation trial of ivuxolimab. Adults with locally advanced or metastatic melanoma, renal cell carcinoma, hepatocellular carcinoma or head and neck squamous cell carcinoma were enrolled in the trial. CD4+ and CD8+ T cells were sorted separately from peripheral blood before TCR sequencing. About this clone: Its antigen is unknown. Base qualities are not at hand, and no much larger clone is one base apart.

For sequencing of the TCRbeta CDR3 region, genomic DNA was extracted from the sorted cells. The immunoSEQ Assay was used to sequence the TCRbeta CDR3 regions. Not all clones reach the TCRdb copy of this immuneACCESS table, which keeps in-frame sequences only. Checked studies attribute under half of the gap to unresolved V genes and leave the rest unexplained. Counted in this sample were about 26,000 clones; about 90% of them appeared once. The top ten hold about 20% of the sample. V is cut back by 6 bases and J by 6 bases, with 12 bases in the junction unmatched. The germline V gene gives CDR1 as MDHEN and CDR2 as SYDVKM. CDR3 length: 15 amino acids, cysteine to phenylalanine. The kept DNA is CDR3 alone, 45 bases in frame from the first base.

This specimen was CD4+ or CD8+ T cells sorted from blood, taken in a trial of the OX40 agonist ivuxolimab. The rearrangement combines TRBV28 with TRBJ2-7, and TRBD1 matches 9 of the central bases. The receptor was isolated from an adult with an advanced solid tumor such as melanoma, head and neck, liver or kidney cancer. The CDR3 region reads CASSRTPGQGSEQYF. The DNA is TGTGCCAGCAGCCGCACCCCGGGACAGGGATCCGAGCAGTACTTC. Beyond the CDR3, the reference TRBV28 and TRBJ2-7 genes provide the residues; the full variable domain reads: DVKVTQSSRYLVKRTGEKVFLECVQDMDHENMFWYRQDPGLGLRLIYFSYDVKMKEKGDIPEGYSVSREKKERFSLILESASTNQTSMYLCASSRTPGQGSEQYFGPGTRLTVT.